This T cell receptor (beta chain) stems from a study of OX40 agonist ivuxolimab in advanced cancers. Study-wide background: Patients were dosed intravenously with ivuxolimab at 0.01 to 10 mg/kg every 2 weeks.

People who had autoimmune disease history or systemic immunosuppression were excluded. CDR1 and CDR2 (germline): SGDLS, YYNGEE. CDR3 size: 15 residues. The germline V and J ends were trimmed by 0 bases and 1 base, with 11 bases remaining between them. Using immunoSEQ multiplex PCR, the repertoire was profiled, and TCRdb retains in-frame clones only, with some absent. Found here are 50,000 to 70,000 clones, 80% to 90% of them singletons; the top ten hold around an eighth. The sample holds one count of this clone. Sequenced material: CD4+ or CD8+ T cells sorted from blood, taken in a trial of the OX40 agonist ivuxolimab. This chain links TRBV9 with TRBJ2-7; D is perhaps TRBD2 (5 bases). The receptor was isolated from an adult with an advanced solid tumor such as melanoma, head and neck, liver or kidney cancer. Written as DNA, the CDR3 is TGTGCCAGCAGCGTAGGGGGAGACGAGTCCTACGAGCAGTACTTC. Amino acid sequence: CASSVGGDESYEQYF.